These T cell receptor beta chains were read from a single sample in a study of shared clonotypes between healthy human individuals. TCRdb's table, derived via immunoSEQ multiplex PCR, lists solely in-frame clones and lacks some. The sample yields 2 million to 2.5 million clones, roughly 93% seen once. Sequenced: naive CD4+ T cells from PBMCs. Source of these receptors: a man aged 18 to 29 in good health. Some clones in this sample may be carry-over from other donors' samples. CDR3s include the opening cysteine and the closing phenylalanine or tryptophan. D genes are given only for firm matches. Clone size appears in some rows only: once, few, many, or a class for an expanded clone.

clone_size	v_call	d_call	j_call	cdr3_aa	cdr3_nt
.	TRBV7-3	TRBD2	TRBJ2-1	CASSLSGLAGYNEQFF	TGTGCCAGCAGCTTATCAGGGCTAGCGGGGTACAATGAGCAGTTCTTC
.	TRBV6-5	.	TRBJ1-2	CATKRGINYGYTF	TGTGCCACCAAGCGGGGAATTAACTATGGCTACACCTTC
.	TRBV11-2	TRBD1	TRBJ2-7	CASSPGQGLYEQYF	TGTGCCAGCAGCCCGGGACAGGGACTGTACGAGCAGTACTTC
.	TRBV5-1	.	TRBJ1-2	CASSLATGGVYGYTF	TGCGCCAGCAGCTTGGCCACCGGGGGCGTATATGGCTACACCTTC
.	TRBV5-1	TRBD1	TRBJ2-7	CASSLAGRGPYEQYF	TGCGCCAGCAGCCTGGCGGGCAGGGGGCCCTACGAGCAGTACTTC
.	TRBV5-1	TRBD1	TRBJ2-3	CASSLSRDRVGRYF	TGCGCCAGCAGCTTGTCCCGGGACAGGGTCGGTCGGTATTTT
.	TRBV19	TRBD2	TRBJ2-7	CASSIGLGLAGSYEQYF	TGTGCCAGTAGTATAGGACTTGGACTAGCGGGATCCTACGAGCAGTACTTC
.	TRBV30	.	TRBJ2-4	CAWSARGQPWHIQYF	TGTGCCTGGAGTGCCCGGGGACAACCGTGGCACATTCAGTACTTC
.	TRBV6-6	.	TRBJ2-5	CASSQGETQYF	TGTGCCAGCAGCCAAGGAGAGACCCAGTACTTC
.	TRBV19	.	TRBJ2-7	CVSSIAPTESYEQYF	TGTGTCAGTAGTATAGCCCCGACAGAATCCTACGAGCAGTACTTC
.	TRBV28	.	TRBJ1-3	CASSLLRAFGNTIYF	TGTGCCAGCAGTTTATTAAGGGCCTTTGGGAACACCATATATTTT
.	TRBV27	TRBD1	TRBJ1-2	CASSSDRVGSYGYTF	TGTGCCAGCAGCTCGGACAGGGTCGGGAGTTATGGCTACACCTTC
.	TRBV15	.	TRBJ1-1	CATSRAGLLNTEAFF	TGTGCCACCAGCAGAGCCGGGCTCTTGAACACTGAAGCTTTCTTT
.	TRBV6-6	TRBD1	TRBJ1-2	CASIPAGGAYGYTF	TGTGCCAGCATCCCGGCAGGGGGCGCATATGGCTACACCTTC
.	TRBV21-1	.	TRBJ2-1	CASSKQVLLPNKRDEQFF	TGTGCCAGCAGCAAACAGGTCCTTCTGCCCAACAAGAGAGATGAGCAGTTCTTC
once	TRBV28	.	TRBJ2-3	CASSFYRTALGTQYF	TGTGCCAGCAGTTTTTATAGGACAGCCCTCGGTACGCAGTATTTT
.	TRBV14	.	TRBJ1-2	CASSQDLITDGYTF	TGTGCCAGCAGCCAAGATCTTATAACGGATGGCTACACCTTC
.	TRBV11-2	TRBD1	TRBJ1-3	CASSRIQGFSGNTIYF	TGTGCCAGCAGCCGAATACAGGGGTTCTCTGGAAACACCATATATTTT
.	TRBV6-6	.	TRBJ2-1	CASSYSGGHPTMKQFF	TGTGCCAGCAGTTACTCCGGGGGGCACCCGACAATGAAGCAGTTCTTC
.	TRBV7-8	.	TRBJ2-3	CASSLEMSTDTQYF	TGTGCCAGCAGCCTAGAGATGAGCACAGATACGCAGTATTTT
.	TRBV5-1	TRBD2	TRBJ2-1	CASSLLPLGGYNEQFF	TGCGCCAGCAGCTTGCTTCCTCTCGGGGGGTACAATGAGCAGTTCTTC
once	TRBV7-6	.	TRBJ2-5	CASSFPGVRRETQYF	TGTGCCAGCAGCTTCCCCGGTGTGAGGCGAGAGACCCAGTACTTC
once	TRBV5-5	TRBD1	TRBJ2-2	CASSLAGGTGELFF	TGTGCCAGCAGCTTAGCAGGGGGCACCGGGGAGCTGTTTTTT
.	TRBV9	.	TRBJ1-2	CASSVHRENYGYTF	TGTGCCAGCAGCGTACACAGGGAGAACTATGGCTACACCTTC
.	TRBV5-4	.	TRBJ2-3	CASSWAATGTQYF	TGTGCCAGCAGCTGGGCGGCCACAGGTACGCAGTATTTT
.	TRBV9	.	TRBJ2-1	CASSVQASGSYNEQFF	TGTGCCAGCAGCGTACAAGCCTCGGGCTCCTACAATGAGCAGTTCTTC
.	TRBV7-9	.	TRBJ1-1	CASSLAVQNTEAFF	TGTGCCAGCAGCTTAGCGGTCCAGAACACTGAAGCTTTCTTT
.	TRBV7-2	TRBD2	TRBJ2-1	CASSLVGLAGDYEQFF	TGTGCCAGCAGCTTAGTCGGACTAGCGGGAGACTATGAGCAGTTCTTC
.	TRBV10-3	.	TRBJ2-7	CAISDPKVAGQDEQYF	TGTGCCATCAGTGACCCAAAGGTCGCCGGGCAAGACGAGCAGTACTTC
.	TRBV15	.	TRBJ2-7	CATSRDQGEQYF	TGTGCCACCAGCAGGGACCAAGGCGAGCAGTACTTC
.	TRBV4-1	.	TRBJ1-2	CASSRETKGPANYGYTF	TGCGCCAGCAGCCGAGAGACGAAGGGGCCTGCTAACTATGGCTACACCTTC
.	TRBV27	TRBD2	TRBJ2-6	CASTRLAGYGANVLTF	TGTGCCAGCACCAGACTAGCGGGGTATGGGGCCAACGTCCTGACTTTC
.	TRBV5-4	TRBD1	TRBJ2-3	CASSWGTVARADTQYF	TGTGCCAGCAGCTGGGGGACAGTCGCACGTGCAGATACGCAGTATTTT
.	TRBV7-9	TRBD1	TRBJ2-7	CAGKAASGGVQYF	TGTGCCGGCAAAGCCGCCTCAGGGGGCGTGCAGTACTTC
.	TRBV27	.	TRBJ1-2	CASSLYSPNYGYTF	TGTGCCAGCAGTTTATACTCACCGAACTATGGCTACACCTTC
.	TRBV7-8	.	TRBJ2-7	CASSFGQRYEQYF	TGTGCCAGCAGCTTTGGACAGCGTTACGAGCAGTACTTC
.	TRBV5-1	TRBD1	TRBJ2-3	CASSLAGQGSTDTQYF	TGCGCCAGCAGCTTGGCCGGACAGGGGTCCACAGATACGCAGTATTTT
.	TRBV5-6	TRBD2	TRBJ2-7	CASRLAGISYEQYF	TGTGCCAGCAGACTAGCGGGAATCTCCTACGAGCAGTACTTC
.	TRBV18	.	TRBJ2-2	CASSPPGLSTGELFF	TGTGCCAGCTCACCACCGGGCTTGAGCACCGGGGAGCTGTTTTTT
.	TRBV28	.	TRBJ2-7	CASSLFRYEQYF	TGTGCCAGCAGTTTATTCAGGTACGAGCAGTACTTC
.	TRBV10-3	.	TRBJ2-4	CAISDPARGRAAAKNIQYF	TGTGCCATCAGTGATCCCGCCAGAGGGCGGGCCGCCGCCAAAAACATTCAGTACTTC
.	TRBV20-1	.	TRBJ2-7	CSARGSGEQYF	TGCAGTGCTAGAGGGTCGGGCGAGCAGTACTTC
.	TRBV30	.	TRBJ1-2	CAWRRTYGYTF	TGTGCCTGGAGGCGGACCTATGGCTACACCTTC
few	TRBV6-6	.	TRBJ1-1	CASSSGTEAFF	TGTGCCAGCAGTTCGGGAACTGAAGCTTTCTTT